A selection of T cell receptor beta chains follows, all from one sample in a study of OX40 agonist ivuxolimab in advanced cancers. Generated by immunoSEQ multiplex PCR, the TCRdb table keeps only in-frame clones and is missing some. The table records tens of thousands of clones, about four fifths of them present only once. Specimen: CD4+ or CD8+ T cells sorted from blood, collected in a trial of the OX40 agonist ivuxolimab. The receptors come from an adult with an advanced solid tumor such as melanoma, head and neck, liver or kidney cancer. Each CDR3 is given with its conserved first and last residue. The D gene is left open where the match is weak. A row's size may be missing; if present it is once, few, many or a size class.

TRBV4-1	once	TRBJ1-5	.	TGCGCCAGCAGCTTCCAGGGGCCTCAGCCCCAGCATTTT	CASSFQGPQPQHF
TRBV25-1	few	TRBJ2-1	.	TGTGCCAGCAGTGACGACACTGAGCAGTTCTTC	CASSDDTEQFF
TRBV4-1	.	TRBJ2-7	TRBD1	TGCGCCAGCAGCCAGGACAGGGGGCCCCTCTACGAGCAGTACTTC	CASSQDRGPLYEQYF
TRBV18	.	TRBJ2-4	.	TGTGCCAGCTCACCGGAAACAGTTCAGTACTTC	CASSPETVQYF
TRBV5-8	.	TRBJ2-1	.	TGTGCCAGCAGCAATCGAGGCGCGGACAGGCAGTTCTTC	CASSNRGADRQFF
TRBV11-3	.	TRBJ1-1	.	TGTGCCAGCAGCGCGCCCCAGAACACTGAAGCTTTCTTT	CASSAPQNTEAFF
TRBV2	.	TRBJ2-4	TRBD1	TGTGCCAGCAGCGCAGACAGGGGAGACATTCAGTACTTC	CASSADRGDIQYF
TRBV5-6	.	TRBJ2-1	.	TGTGCCAGCAGCTTCAGGGCATCCTACAATGAGCAGTTCTTC	CASSFRASYNEQFF
TRBV6-1	.	TRBJ1-4	TRBD1	TGTGCCAGCAGTGAATGGACAGGGGATGAAAAACTGTTTTTT	CASSEWTGDEKLFF
TRBV20-1	once	TRBJ2-1	.	TGCAGTGCTGCTTACAATGAGCAGTTCTTC	CSAAYNEQFF
TRBV5-4	once	TRBJ1-2	TRBD1	TGTGCCAGCAGCGTAGACAGGGTAGGCGGCTACACCTTC	CASSVDRVGGYTF
TRBV5-6	.	TRBJ2-3	TRBD2	TGTGCCAGCAGCTTGGGTCCTAGCGGGGGGTCCACCACAGATACGCAGTATTTT	CASSLGPSGGSTTDTQYF
TRBV2	.	TRBJ2-7	.	TGTGCCGGGGGATTCGTGGGGTACGAGCAGTACTTC	CAGGFVGYEQYF
TRBV10-3	.	TRBJ2-7	TRBD1	TGTGCCATCAGGGACAGGGCGGACGAGCAGTACTTC	CAIRDRADEQYF
TRBV7-2	.	TRBJ1-2	TRBD1	TGTGCCAGCAGCCCAGAGACAGGGACAAGGGGCTACACCTTC	CASSPETGTRGYTF
TRBV2	.	TRBJ1-2	TRBD1	TGTGCCAGCAGTGATGGAGACAGGGGACGTGGCTACACCTTC	CASSDGDRGRGYTF
TRBV18	.	TRBJ1-1	.	TGTGCCAGCTCACCACAAAGGACAGAGGGGACTGAAGCTTTCTTT	CASSPQRTEGTEAFF
TRBV10-3	few	TRBJ1-1	.	TGTGCCATCAGTCTGACGGGGAACACTGAAGCTTTCTTT	CAISLTGNTEAFF
TRBV7-2	.	TRBJ1-1	.	TGTGCCAGCAGCTTCACCAGGGACCCGAACACTGAAGCTTTCTTT	CASSFTRDPNTEAFF